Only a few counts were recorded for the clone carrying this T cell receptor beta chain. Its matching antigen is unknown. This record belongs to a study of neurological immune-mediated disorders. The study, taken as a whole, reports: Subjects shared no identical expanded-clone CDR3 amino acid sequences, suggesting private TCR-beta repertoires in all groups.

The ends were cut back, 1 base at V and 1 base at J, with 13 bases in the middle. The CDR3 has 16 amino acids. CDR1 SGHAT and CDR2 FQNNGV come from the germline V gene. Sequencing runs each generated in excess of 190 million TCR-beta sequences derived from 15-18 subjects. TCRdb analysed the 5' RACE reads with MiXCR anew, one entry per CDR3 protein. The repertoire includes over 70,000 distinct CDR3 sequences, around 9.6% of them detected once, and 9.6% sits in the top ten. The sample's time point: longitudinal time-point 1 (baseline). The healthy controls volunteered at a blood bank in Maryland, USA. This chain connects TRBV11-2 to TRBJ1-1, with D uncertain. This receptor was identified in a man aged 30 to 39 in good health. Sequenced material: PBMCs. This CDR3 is CASSLAYGFGNTEAFF. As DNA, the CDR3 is TGTGCCAGCAGCTTAGCTTATGGGTTCGGGAACACTGAAGCTTTCTTT.